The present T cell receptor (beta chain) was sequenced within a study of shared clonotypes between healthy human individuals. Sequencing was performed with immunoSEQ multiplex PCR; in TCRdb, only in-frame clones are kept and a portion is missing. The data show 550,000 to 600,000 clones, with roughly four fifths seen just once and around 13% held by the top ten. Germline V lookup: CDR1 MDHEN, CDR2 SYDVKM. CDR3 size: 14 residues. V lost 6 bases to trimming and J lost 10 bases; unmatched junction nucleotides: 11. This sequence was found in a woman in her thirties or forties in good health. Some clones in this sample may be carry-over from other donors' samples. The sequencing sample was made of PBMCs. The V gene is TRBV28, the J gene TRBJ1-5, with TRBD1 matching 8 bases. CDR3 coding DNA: TGTGCCAGCAGCCCCGGACAGGGAGTAAGACCCCAGCATTTT. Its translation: CASSPGQGVRPQHF. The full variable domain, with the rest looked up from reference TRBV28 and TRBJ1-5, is DVKVTQSSRYLVKRTGEKVFLECVQDMDHENMFWYRQDPGLGLRLIYFSYDVKMKEKGDIPEGYSVSREKKERFSLILESASTNQTSMYLCASSPGQGVRPQHFGDGTRLSIL.